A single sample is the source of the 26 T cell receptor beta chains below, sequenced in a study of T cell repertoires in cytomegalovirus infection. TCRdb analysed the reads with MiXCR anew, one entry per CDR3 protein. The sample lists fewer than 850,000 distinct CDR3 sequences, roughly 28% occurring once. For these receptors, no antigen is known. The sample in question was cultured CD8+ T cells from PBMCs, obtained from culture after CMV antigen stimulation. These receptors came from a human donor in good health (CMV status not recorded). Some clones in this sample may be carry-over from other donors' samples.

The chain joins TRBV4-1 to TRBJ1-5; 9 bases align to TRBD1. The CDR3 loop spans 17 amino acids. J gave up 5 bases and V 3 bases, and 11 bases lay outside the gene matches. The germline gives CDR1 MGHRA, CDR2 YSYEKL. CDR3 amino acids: CASSQGFLQGADQPQHF. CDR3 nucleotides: TGCGCCAGCAGCCAGGGATTCCTACAGGGGGCGGATCAGCCCCAGCATTTT.

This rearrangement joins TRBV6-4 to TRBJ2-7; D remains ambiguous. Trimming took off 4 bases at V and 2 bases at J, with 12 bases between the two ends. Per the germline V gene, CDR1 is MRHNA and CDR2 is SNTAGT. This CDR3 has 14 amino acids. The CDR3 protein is CASSVRRTTYEQYV. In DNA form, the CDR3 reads TGTGCCAGCAGTGTGCGCCGTACCACCTACGAGCAGTACGTC.

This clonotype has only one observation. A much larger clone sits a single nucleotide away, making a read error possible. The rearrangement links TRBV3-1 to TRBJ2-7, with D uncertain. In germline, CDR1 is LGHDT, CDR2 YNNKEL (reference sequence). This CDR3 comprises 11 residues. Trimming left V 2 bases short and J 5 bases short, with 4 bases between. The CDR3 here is CASSQSHEQYF. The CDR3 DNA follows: TGTGCCAGCAGCCAAAGTCACGAGCAGTACTTC.

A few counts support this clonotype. Written as DNA, the CDR3 is TGTGCCAGCAGTGAAGATAAGCGGGGGGGCTCCTACGAGCAGTACGTC. Translated, it gives CASSEDKRGGSYEQYV. The chain uses TRBV2 and TRBJ2-7; 10 bases are a match to TRBD2. J gave up 0 bases and V 1 base, and 3 bases lay outside the gene matches. Germline V gene lookup returns CDR1 SNHLY and CDR2 FYNNEI. The CDR3 runs 16 residues.

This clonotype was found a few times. CDR3 in DNA: TGTGCCAGCAGTGAGGTGGGGAGCGGGGCCCTCGACAATGAGCAGTTCTTC. Protein product: CASSEVGSGALDNEQFF. V is TRBV25-1 and J is TRBJ2-1, with 7 nucleotides matching TRBD2. The CDR3 totals 17 residues. J was trimmed by 5 bases and V by 3 bases; bases with no gene match: 13. CDR1 is MGHDK and CDR2 is SYGVNS in the germline V gene. Combining the CDR3 with reference TRBV25-1 and TRBJ2-1 gives the whole variable domain EADIYQTPRYLVIGTGKKITLECSQTMGHDKMYWYQQDPGMELHLIHYSYGVNSTEKGDLSSESTVSRIRTEHFPLTLESARPSHTSQYLCASSEVGSGALDNEQFFGPGTRLTVL.

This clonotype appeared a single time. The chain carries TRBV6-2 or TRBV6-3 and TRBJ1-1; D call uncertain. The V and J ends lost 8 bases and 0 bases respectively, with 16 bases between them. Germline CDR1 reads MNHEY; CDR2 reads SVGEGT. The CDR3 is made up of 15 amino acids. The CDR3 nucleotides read TGTGCCAGCTCGTTCATCCCACAGCTGAACACTGAAGCTTTCTTT. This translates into CASSFIPQLNTEAFF.

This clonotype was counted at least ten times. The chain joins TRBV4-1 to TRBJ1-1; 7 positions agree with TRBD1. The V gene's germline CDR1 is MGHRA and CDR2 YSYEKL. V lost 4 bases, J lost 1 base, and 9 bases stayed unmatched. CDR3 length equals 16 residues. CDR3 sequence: CASSLRDSLGNTEAFF. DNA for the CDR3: TGCGCCAGCAGCCTCCGGGACAGCCTCGGGAACACTGAAGCTTTCTTT.

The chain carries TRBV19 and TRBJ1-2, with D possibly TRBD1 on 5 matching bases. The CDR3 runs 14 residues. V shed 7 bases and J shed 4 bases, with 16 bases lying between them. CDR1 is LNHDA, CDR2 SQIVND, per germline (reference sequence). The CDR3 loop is CASNEGWTFYGYTF. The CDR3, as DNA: TGTGCCAGTAACGAGGGTTGGACATTCTATGGCTACACCTTC. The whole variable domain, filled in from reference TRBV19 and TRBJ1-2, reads DGGITQSPKYLFRKEGQNVTLSCEQNLNHDAMYWYRQDPGQGLRLIYYSQIVNDFQKGDIAEGYSVSREKKESFPLTVTSAQKNPTAFYLCASNEGWTFYGYTFGSGTRLTVV.

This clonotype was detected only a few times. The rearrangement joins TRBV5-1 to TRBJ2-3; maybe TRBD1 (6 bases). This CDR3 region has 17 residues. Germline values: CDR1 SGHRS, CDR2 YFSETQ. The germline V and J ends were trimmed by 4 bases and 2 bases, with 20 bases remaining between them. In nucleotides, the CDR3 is TGCGCCAGCAGCCCTTTCCCGACAGGACCATACACAGATACGCAGTATTTT. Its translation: CASSPFPTGPYTDTQYF.

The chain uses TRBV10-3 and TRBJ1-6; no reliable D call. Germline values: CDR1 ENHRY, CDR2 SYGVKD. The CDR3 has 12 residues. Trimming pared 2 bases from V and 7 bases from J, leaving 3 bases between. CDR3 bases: TGTGCCATCAGTGAGACGAATTCACCCCTCCACTTT. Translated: CAISETNSPLHF.

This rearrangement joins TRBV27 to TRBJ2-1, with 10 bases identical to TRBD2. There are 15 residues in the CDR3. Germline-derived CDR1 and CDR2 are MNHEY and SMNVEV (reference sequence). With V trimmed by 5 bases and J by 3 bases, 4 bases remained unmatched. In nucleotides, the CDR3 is TGTGCCAGCAGTAGAACTAGCGGGGTCTACAATGAGCAGTTCTTC. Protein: CASSRTSGVYNEQFF.

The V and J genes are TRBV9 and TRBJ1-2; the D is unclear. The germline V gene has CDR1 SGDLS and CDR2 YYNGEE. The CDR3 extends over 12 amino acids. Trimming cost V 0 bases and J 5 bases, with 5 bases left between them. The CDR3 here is CASSVVQYGYTF. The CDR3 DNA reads TGTGCCAGCAGCGTAGTCCAATATGGCTACACCTTC.

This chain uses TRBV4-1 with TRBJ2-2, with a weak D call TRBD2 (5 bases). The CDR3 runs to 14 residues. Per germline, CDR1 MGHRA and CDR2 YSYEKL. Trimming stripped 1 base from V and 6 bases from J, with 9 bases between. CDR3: CASSQVGSAGELFF. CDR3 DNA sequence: TGCGCCAGCAGCCAAGTCGGTAGCGCCGGGGAGCTGTTTTTT.

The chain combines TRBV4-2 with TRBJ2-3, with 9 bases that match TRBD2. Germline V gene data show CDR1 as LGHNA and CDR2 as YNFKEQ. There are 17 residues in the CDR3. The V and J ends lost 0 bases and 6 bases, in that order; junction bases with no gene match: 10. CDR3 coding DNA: TGTGCCAGCAGCCAAGATCAGGCTAGCGGGGTAGGCGATACGCAGTATTTT. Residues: CASSQDQASGVGDTQYF.

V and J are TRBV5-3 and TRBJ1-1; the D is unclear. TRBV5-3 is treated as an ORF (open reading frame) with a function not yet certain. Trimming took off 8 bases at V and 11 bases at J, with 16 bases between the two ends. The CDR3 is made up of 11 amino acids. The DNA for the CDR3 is TGTGCCAGCACCCGGCCCCTGGGGGCTTTCTTT. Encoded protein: CASTRPLGAFF.

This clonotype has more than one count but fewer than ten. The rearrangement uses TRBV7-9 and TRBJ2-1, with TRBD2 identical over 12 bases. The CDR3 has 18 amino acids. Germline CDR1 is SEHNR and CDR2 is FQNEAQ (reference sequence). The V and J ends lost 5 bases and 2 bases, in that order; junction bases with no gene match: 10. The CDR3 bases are TGTGCCAGCAGCCCATCTAGCGGGGGGGGGTCAGCCTACAATGAGCAGTTCTTC. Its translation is CASSPSSGGGSAYNEQFF.

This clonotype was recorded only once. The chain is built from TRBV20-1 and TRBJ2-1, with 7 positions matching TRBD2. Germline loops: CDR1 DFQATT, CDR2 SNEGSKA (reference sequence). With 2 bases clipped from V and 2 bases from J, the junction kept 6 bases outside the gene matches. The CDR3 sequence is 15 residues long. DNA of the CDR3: TGCAGTGCTAGATTTGCAGGGACTACCTACAATGAGCAGTTCTTC. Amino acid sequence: CSARFAGTTYNEQFF.

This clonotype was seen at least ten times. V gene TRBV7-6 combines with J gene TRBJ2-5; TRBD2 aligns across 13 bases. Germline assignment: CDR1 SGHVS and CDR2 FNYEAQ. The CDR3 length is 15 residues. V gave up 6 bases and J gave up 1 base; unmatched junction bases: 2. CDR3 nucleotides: TGTGCCAGCAGACGGACTAGCGGGGGCCAAGAGACCCAGTACTTC. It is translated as CASRRTSGGQETQYF.

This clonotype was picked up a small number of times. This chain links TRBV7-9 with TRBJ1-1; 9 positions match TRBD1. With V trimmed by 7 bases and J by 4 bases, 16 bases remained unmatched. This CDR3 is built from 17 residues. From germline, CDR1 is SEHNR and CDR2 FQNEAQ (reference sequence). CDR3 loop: CASTGPGQGPGATEAFF. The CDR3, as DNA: TGTGCCAGCACCGGACCGGGACAGGGCCCCGGGGCCACTGAAGCTTTCTTT.

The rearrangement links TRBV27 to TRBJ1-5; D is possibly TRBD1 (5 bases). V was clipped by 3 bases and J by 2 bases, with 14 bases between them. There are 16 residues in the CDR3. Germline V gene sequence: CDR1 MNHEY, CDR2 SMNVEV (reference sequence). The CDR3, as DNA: TGTGCCAGCAGTTTGGGGTCAGGGACGGGCAATCAGCCCCAGCATTTT. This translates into CASSLGSGTGNQPQHF.

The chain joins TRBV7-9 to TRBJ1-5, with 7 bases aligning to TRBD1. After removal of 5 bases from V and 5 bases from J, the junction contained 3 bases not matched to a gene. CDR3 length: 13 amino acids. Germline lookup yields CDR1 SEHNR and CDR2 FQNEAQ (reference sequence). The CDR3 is CASSRDRDQPQHF. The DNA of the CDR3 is TGTGCCAGCAGCAGAGACAGGGATCAGCCCCAGCATTTT. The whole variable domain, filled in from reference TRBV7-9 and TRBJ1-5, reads DTGVSQNPRHKITKRGQNVTFRCDPISEHNRLYWYRQTLGQGPEFLTYFQNEAQLEKSRLLSDRFSAERPKGSFSTLEIQRTEQGDSAMYLCASSRDRDQPQHFGDGTRLSIL.

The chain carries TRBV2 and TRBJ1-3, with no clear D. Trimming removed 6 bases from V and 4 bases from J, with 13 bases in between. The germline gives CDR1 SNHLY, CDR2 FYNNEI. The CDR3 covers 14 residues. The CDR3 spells CASRGGSDGNTIYF. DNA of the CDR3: TGTGCCAGCAGGGGCGGCAGCGACGGAAACACCATATATTTT.

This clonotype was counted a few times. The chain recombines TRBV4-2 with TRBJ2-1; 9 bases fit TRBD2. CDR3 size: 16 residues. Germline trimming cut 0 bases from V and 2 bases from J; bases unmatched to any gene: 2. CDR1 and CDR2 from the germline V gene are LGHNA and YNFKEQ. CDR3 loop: CASSQEGGGAYNEQFF. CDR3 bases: TGTGCCAGCAGCCAAGAGGGCGGGGGGGCCTACAATGAGCAGTTCTTC.

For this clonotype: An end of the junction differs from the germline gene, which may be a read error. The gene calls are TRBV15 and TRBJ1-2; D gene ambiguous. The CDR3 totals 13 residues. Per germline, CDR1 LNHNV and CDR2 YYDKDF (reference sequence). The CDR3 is CATSKQSARPALF. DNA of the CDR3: TGTGCCACCAGCAAGCAGAGTGCTAGACCGGCCCTCTTC. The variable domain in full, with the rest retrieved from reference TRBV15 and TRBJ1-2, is DAMVIQNPRYQVTQFGKPVTLSCSQTLNHNVMYWYQQKSSQAPKLLFHYYDKDFNNEADTPDNFQSRRPNTSFCFLDIRSPGLGDTAMYLCATSKQSARPALFGSGTRLTVV.

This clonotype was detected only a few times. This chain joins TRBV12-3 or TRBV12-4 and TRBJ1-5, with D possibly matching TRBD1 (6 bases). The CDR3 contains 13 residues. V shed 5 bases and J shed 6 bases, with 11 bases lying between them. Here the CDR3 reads CASSQTGFQPQHF. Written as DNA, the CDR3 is TGTGCCAGCAGTCAGACAGGTTTTCAGCCCCAGCATTTT.

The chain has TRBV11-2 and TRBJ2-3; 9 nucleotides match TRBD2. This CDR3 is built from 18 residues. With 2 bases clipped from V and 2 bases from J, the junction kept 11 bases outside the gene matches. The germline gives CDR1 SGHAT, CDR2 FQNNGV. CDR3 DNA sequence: TGTGCCAGCAGCTTAAGCGGCTTAGCGGGGGCCCTCACAGATACGCAGTATTTT. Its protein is CASSLSGLAGALTDTQYF.